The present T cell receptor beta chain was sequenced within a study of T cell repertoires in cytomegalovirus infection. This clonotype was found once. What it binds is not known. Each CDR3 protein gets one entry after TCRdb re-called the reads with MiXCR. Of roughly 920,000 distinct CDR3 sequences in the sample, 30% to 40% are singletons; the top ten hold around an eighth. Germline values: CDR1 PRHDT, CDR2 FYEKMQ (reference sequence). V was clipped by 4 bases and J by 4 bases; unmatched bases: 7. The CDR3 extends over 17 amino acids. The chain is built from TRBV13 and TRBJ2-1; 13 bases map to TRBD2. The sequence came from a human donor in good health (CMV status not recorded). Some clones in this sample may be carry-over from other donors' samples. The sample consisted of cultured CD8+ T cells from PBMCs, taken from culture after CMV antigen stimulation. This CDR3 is CASSSGTSGAHYNEQFF. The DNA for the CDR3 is TGTGCCAGCAGCTCCGGGACTAGCGGGGCCCATTACAATGAGCAGTTCTTC.